This T cell receptor (beta chain) stems from a study of blood T cell repertoires in COVID-19. The germline V and J ends were trimmed by 0 bases and 8 bases, with 7 bases remaining between them. Germline CDR1 is MGHRA and CDR2 is YSYEKL. The CDR3 length is 12 residues. Sequenced by immunoSEQ multiplex PCR; TCRdb stores in-frame clones only, minus some. The repertoire holds under 300,000 clones, with around 80% as singletons. V is TRBV4-1 and J is TRBJ1-2, with D hard to call. The clonotype was recovered from a human donor in a cohort sampled during active COVID-19. Sequenced material: peripheral blood. The CDR3 here is CASSQDHMGYTF. As DNA, the CDR3 is TGCGCCAGCAGCCAAGATCACATGGGCTACACCTTC.